This T cell receptor (beta chain) was captured in a study of PD-1 blockade in mismatch repair-deficient tumors. TCRdb's copy holds only in-frame clones and misses some; the assay was immunoSEQ multiplex PCR. The table lists about 34,000 clones, 65% to 85% of them singletons, with about 3.7% in the top ten. The germline gives CDR1 MDHEN, CDR2 SYDVKM. Trimming left V 3 bases short and J 4 bases short, with 18 bases between. The CDR3 length is 16 residues. The table lists this clone with a count of one. The source is an adult with mismatch repair-deficient cancer. The source was PBMCs, collected 6 weeks after starting pembrolizumab. This chain connects TRBV28 to TRBJ2-5; weak D call: TRBD2 (6 bases). CDR3 sequence (DNA): TGTGCCAGCAGTTTTGGGGAGCGGGTTTTAGGAGAGACCCAGTACTTC. The encoded protein is CASSFGERVLGETQYF.